The 25 T cell receptor beta chains reported below all come from one sample, sequenced in a study of tumour-infiltrating T cells in Burkitt lymphoma. Generated by immunoSEQ multiplex PCR, the TCRdb table keeps only in-frame clones and is missing some. The repertoire holds tens of thousands of clones, with roughly 30% as singletons. The sample comprised tumor tissue. Receptor source: a human donor with Burkitt lymphoma.

The chain recombines TRBV5-6 with TRBJ1-2, with 9 bases lining up with TRBD1. Germline trimming cut 2 bases from V and 7 bases from J; bases unmatched to any gene: 6. The CDR3 extends over 14 amino acids. Germline V gene sequence: CDR1 SGHDT, CDR2 YYEEEE. This chain's CDR3 is CASSFGTGMGGYTF. In nucleotides, the CDR3 is TGTGCCAGCAGCTTTGGGACAGGGATGGGTGGCTACACCTTC. Full variable domain (missing parts from reference TRBV5-6 and TRBJ1-2): DAGVTQSPTHLIKTRGQQVTLRCSPKSGHDTVSWYQQALGQGPQFIFQYYEEEERQRGNFPDRFSGHQFPNYSSELNVNALLLGDSALYLCASSFGTGMGGYTFGSGTRLTVV.

This clone occurred a few times. CDR3 DNA sequence: TGTGCCAGCAGCTACACCCCTAGCGGGGGGTATCAAGAGACCCAGTACTTC. Translation gives CASSYTPSGGYQETQYF. The V gene is TRBV7-9, the J gene TRBJ2-5; 11 positions agree with TRBD2. The CDR3 is made up of 17 amino acids. The V gene's germline CDR1 is SEHNR and CDR2 FQNEAQ (reference sequence). After removal of 4 bases from V and 2 bases from J, the junction contained 9 bases not matched to a gene. Together with reference TRBV7-9 and TRBJ2-5, the CDR3 gives the full variable domain: DTGVSQNPRHKITKRGQNVTFRCDPISEHNRLYWYRQTLGQGPEFLTYFQNEAQLEKSRLLSDRFSAERPKGSFSTLEIQRTEQGDSAMYLCASSYTPSGGYQETQYFGPGTRLLVL.

This clone was detected a few times. This chain links TRBV5-1 with TRBJ2-5, with D perhaps being TRBD1 or TRBD2 (6 bases each). This CDR3 comprises 15 residues. The germline V gene encodes CDR1 SGHRS and CDR2 YFSETQ. V lost 0 bases and J lost 0, with 9 bases in between. CDR3 sequence: CASSLGGTNQETQYF. CDR3 in DNA: TGCGCCAGCAGCTTGGGCGGGACAAACCAAGAGACCCAGTACTTC.

This chain joins TRBV2 and TRBJ2-3; 7 bases match TRBD2. The germline CDR1 and CDR2 sequences are SNHLY and FYNNEI. CDR3 length: 15 residues. Trimming removed 5 bases from V and 6 bases from J; junction bases left unmatched: 11. The CDR3 loop reads CASSLGTTGRDTQYF. CDR3 nucleotide sequence: TGTGCCAGCAGTTTAGGGACTACCGGCCGTGATACGCAGTATTTT.

V is TRBV6-5 and J is TRBJ1-5; 9 nucleotides line up with TRBD1. The CDR3 spans 13 residues. Trimming at V came to 5 bases and at J to 11 bases, leaving 7 bases not matched to a gene. Per germline, CDR1 MNHEY and CDR2 SVGAGI. The CDR3 sequence: CASSDWDRESQHF. The DNA of the CDR3 is TGTGCCAGCAGTGATTGGGACAGGGAATCCCAGCATTTT.

This chain links TRBV7-2 with TRBJ2-5; 15 positions agree with TRBD2. CDR3 length: 16 amino acids. Germline lookup yields CDR1 SGHTA and CDR2 FQGNSA. V dropped 3 bases and J dropped 4; count of bases not matched to a gene: 3. The CDR3: CASSFGLAGGPETQYF. The CDR3 region has the DNA TGTGCCAGCAGCTTTGGACTAGCGGGGGGGCCAGAGACCCAGTACTTC.

The chain uses TRBV5-1 and TRBJ2-4; weak D call: TRBD1 (6 bases). Germline CDR1 reads SGHRS; CDR2 reads YFSETQ. The CDR3 loop spans 14 amino acids. Trimming stripped 3 bases from V and 8 bases from J, with 15 bases between. As DNA, the CDR3 is TGCGCCAGCAGCTCCAACCCGGCAGGGGACATTCAGTACTTC. Its protein product is CASSSNPAGDIQYF.

This clone was counted only a few times. The chain couples TRBV6-5 to TRBJ2-1, with 7 nucleotides matching TRBD1. CDR1 is MNHEY and CDR2 is SVGAGI in the germline V gene. V trimming: 6 bases; J trimming: 4 bases; junction bases outside the gene matches: 3. The CDR3 contains 13 residues. Here the CDR3 reads CASSWDRYNEQFF. CDR3 sequence (DNA): TGTGCCAGCAGCTGGGACAGATACAATGAGCAGTTCTTC.

This chain connects TRBV6-6 to TRBJ1-1, with D maybe TRBD1 (5 bases). This CDR3 spans 13 amino acids. CDR1 is MNHNY, CDR2 SVGAGI, per germline (reference sequence). Deletions cut 5 bases from V and 4 bases from J, with 11 bases between. The CDR3 sequence is CASSRGTGTEAFF. The CDR3, as DNA: TGTGCCAGCAGTAGGGGTACGGGCACTGAAGCTTTCTTT.

This clone was picked up one time. The chain has TRBV4-1 and TRBJ2-5; 10 nucleotides match TRBD1. The CDR3 extends over 16 amino acids. The V and J ends lost 3 bases and 4 bases, in that order; junction bases with no gene match: 8. The germline V gene encodes CDR1 MGHRA and CDR2 YSYEKL. The CDR3: CASSHRPGQGTETQYF. CDR3 DNA: TGCGCCAGCAGCCACCGCCCGGGACAGGGGACAGAGACCCAGTACTTC.

This clone was found a few times. The J gene is TRBJ1-5, the V gene TRBV13; no firm D call. This CDR3 has 12 amino acids. Germline V CDR1 and CDR2: PRHDT, FYEKMQ (reference sequence). Between the trimmed V and J ends, which lost 2 bases and 9 bases, there was a span of 8 bases. The CDR3 DNA is TGTGCCAGCAGCTTAAGGCTGGGGCCCCAGCATTTT. As protein: CASSLRLGPQHF. The full variable domain, rest sourced from reference TRBV13 and TRBJ1-5, is AAGVIQSPRHLIKEKRETATLKCYPIPRHDTVYWYQQGPGQDPQFLISFYEKMQSDKGSIPDRFSAQQFSDYHSELNMSSLELGDSALYFCASSLRLGPQHFGDGTRLSIL.

The genes are TRBV4-3 and TRBJ2-7; TRBD2 is a possible D gene (6 bases). There are 14 residues in the CDR3. Germline CDR1 reads LGHNA; CDR2 reads YSLEER. Trimming shortened V by 2 bases and J by 4 bases, and 12 bases separated the two germline ends. The CDR3 DNA reads as TGCGCCAGCAGCCAATTTGCGGGGCTGTACGAGCAGTACTTC. It translates to CASSQFAGLYEQYF.

V is TRBV7-2 and J is TRBJ2-2; TRBD2 aligns across 9 bases. Germline CDR1 is SGHTA and CDR2 is FQGNSA. This CDR3 is built from 17 residues. Trimming cost V 5 bases and J 4 bases; bases outside gene matches: 11. The chain's CDR3 is CASSQWASGTSTGELFF. In DNA form, the CDR3 reads TGTGCCAGCAGCCAGTGGGCTAGCGGGACGTCCACCGGGGAGCTGTTTTTT.

J is TRBJ2-3 and V is TRBV4-2; 8 bases align to TRBD2. Unmatched junction bases numbered 6, after V lost 0 bases and J lost 4 bases. Per the germline V gene, CDR1 is LGHNA and CDR2 is YNFKEQ. The CDR3 length is 16 residues. CDR3 amino acids: CASSQDGGGPPDTQYF. Written as DNA, the CDR3 is TGTGCCAGCAGCCAAGACGGGGGGGGGCCCCCAGATACGCAGTATTTT.

The rearrangement uses TRBV18 and TRBJ1-2; 7 bases are shared with TRBD1. The CDR3 sequence is 16 residues long. Germline V gene data show CDR1 as KGHSH and CDR2 as LQKENI. V shed 1 base, J shed 3 bases, and the junction held 8 bases outside the gene matches. The CDR3 bases are TGTGCCAGCTCACCACGACAGGGACGAGGGGACTATGGCTACACCTTC. Translation: CASSPRQGRGDYGYTF. Full variable domain (remainder filled in from reference TRBV18 and TRBJ1-2): NAGVMQNPRHLVRRRGQEARLRCSPMKGHSHVYWYRQLPEEGLKFMVYLQKENIIDESGMPKERFSAEFPKEGPSILRIQQVVRGDSAAYFCASSPRQGRGDYGYTFGSGTRLTVV.

The chain combines TRBV29-1 with TRBJ2-1, with D possibly matching TRBD2 (5 bases). This CDR3 spans 12 amino acids. The germline V gene has CDR1 SQVTM and CDR2 ANQGSEA. CDR3 protein: CSPLIEGYEQFF. CDR3 DNA sequence: TGCAGTCCCCTGATTGAGGGATATGAGCAGTTCTTC.

This clone was counted between two and nine times. The V gene is TRBV10-3, the J gene TRBJ1-2; D uncertain. This CDR3 is built from 13 residues. Deletions cut 8 bases from V and 0 bases from J, with 10 bases between. CDR1 and CDR2 from the germline V gene are ENHRY and SYGVKD. The CDR3 reads CAIASGANYGYTF. The CDR3 coding sequence is TGTGCCATCGCCTCTGGGGCTAACTATGGCTACACCTTC.

The rearrangement uses TRBV7-9 and TRBJ2-7, with D perhaps TRBD1 (5 bases). Germline V CDR1 and CDR2: SEHNR, FQNEAQ (reference sequence). V was cut by 6 bases and J by 2 bases, with 5 bases left in between. The CDR3 has 11 amino acids. In DNA, the CDR3 is TGTGCCAGCAGGACAGCCTACGAGCAGTACTTC. The encoded protein is CASRTAYEQYF.

This sequence joins TRBV4-3 and TRBJ1-6, with D unclear. CDR1 LGHNA and CDR2 YSLEER come from the germline V gene. The CDR3 length is 15 residues. Deletions cut 3 bases from V and 5 bases from J, with 11 bases between. The CDR3: CASSQGVQHNSPLHF. The CDR3 DNA reads as TGCGCCAGCAGCCAGGGAGTTCAGCATAATTCACCCCTCCACTTT.

J is TRBJ2-7 and V is TRBV4-2, with D possibly being TRBD1 (5 bases). In germline, CDR1 is LGHNA, CDR2 YNFKEQ. Trimming took 1 base from V and 2 from J, leaving 9 bases between them. CDR3 length: 14 amino acids. The chain's CDR3 is CASSQGGDTYEQYF. Here the CDR3 DNA reads TGTGCCAGCAGCCAAGGGGGCGACACCTACGAGCAGTACTTC.

The chain recombines TRBV27 with TRBJ2-2; TRBD1 agrees at 9 bases. This CDR3 has 16 amino acids. Germline loops: CDR1 MNHEY, CDR2 SMNVEV (reference sequence). V lost 4 bases, J lost 6 bases, and 9 bases stayed unmatched. This CDR3 reads CASSSTGTGRAGELFF. The DNA for the CDR3 is TGTGCCAGCAGTTCGACCGGGACAGGGAGGGCCGGGGAGCTGTTTTTT.

This clone was picked up a small number of times. The chain joins TRBV15 to TRBJ1-3, with D tentatively TRBD1 (5 bases). The CDR3 has 15 amino acids. Per the germline V gene, CDR1 is LNHNV and CDR2 is YYDKDF (reference sequence). The V end was cut by 0 bases, the J end by 4 bases, with 10 bases between. CDR3 sequence reads: CATSRDVTAGNTIYF. CDR3 bases: TGTGCCACCAGCAGAGATGTGACAGCAGGAAACACCATATATTTT.

This clone was seen a few times. The chain uses TRBV27 and TRBJ2-4; 7 nucleotides line up with TRBD1. Germline V gene data show CDR1 as MNHEY and CDR2 as SMNVEV (reference sequence). This CDR3 is 14 amino acids long. V lost 3 bases, J lost 5 bases, and 4 bases stayed unmatched. CDR3 in amino acids: CASSFLGTENIQYF. The CDR3 region has the DNA TGTGCCAGCAGTTTCCTCGGGACAGAAAACATTCAGTACTTC.

This clone has just a few counts. This sequence joins TRBV7-9 and TRBJ2-5; 7 bases align to TRBD2. Trimming took 3 bases from V and 9 from J; bases not matched to a gene: 16. Germline CDR1 SEHNR, CDR2 FQNEAQ (reference sequence). This CDR3 comprises 16 residues. The CDR3 loop is CASSLEWGAARGAQYF. The CDR3 bases are TGTGCCAGCAGCTTGGAATGGGGAGCGGCTCGGGGGGCCCAGTACTTC.

The J gene is TRBJ2-1, the V gene TRBV29-1; 13 bases match TRBD2. In germline, CDR1 is SQVTM, CDR2 ANQGSEA. The J segment lost 6 bases and the V segment lost 6 bases, leaving 5 bases of the junction unmatched. The CDR3 length is 14 residues. CDR3 residues: CSVSTSGGANEQFF. The CDR3 nucleotides are TGCAGCGTCTCCACTAGCGGGGGGGCCAATGAGCAGTTCTTC.